The 24 T cell receptor beta chains reported below all come from one sample, sequenced in a study of blood T cell repertoires in COVID-19 (dated by TCRdb to the early 2020s). Library preparation employed the immunoSEQ multiplex PCR assay. The source is immuneACCESS, and TCRdb retained only in-frame sequences with V and J called. Part of the clones is not carried over; for the studies checked, unresolved V genes explain less than half of this, and the remainder is unexplained. This sample has almost 400,000 clones in its table, and approximately 89% of those were observed once. The ten largest clones add up to 1.7% of the sample. The sample consisted of PBMCs or T cells enriched from blood (not recorded which). The receptors stem from a woman under 40 who had recovered from COVID-19.

The chain couples TRBV30 to TRBJ2-7; D remains unclear. The CDR3 has 12 residues. V dropped 4 bases and J dropped 0 bases, with 7 bases sitting between them. Germline CDR1 and CDR2: GTSNPN and SVGIG (reference sequence). CDR3 nucleotide sequence: TGTGCCTGGACCAGAAGCTCCTACGAGCAGTACTTC. Translation gives CAWTRSSYEQYF. Based on the CDR3 plus reference TRBV30 and TRBJ2-7, the full variable domain is SQTIHQWPATLVQPVGSPLSLECTVEGTSNPNLYWYRQAAGRGLQLLFYSVGIGQISSEVPQNLSASRPQDRQFILSSKKLLLSDSGFYLCAWTRSSYEQYFGPGTRLTVT.

The chain uses TRBV10-1 and TRBJ2-1; 10 bases match TRBD2. The CDR3 sequence is 14 residues long. J lost 5 bases, V lost 3 bases, and 1 base had no gene match. Germline V gene lookup returns CDR1 WNHNN and CDR2 SYGVQD (reference sequence). CDR3: CASSDSGRDNEQFF. DNA of the CDR3: TGCGCCAGCAGTGACAGCGGGAGGGACAATGAGCAGTTCTTC.

The chain recombines TRBV7-6 with TRBJ2-7; TRBD1 matches at 7 bases. Trimming took 5 bases from V and 1 from J; bases not matched to a gene: 5. The CDR3 totals 14 residues. Looked up from germline, CDR1 is SGHVS and CDR2 is FNYEAQ. In DNA form, the CDR3 reads TGTGCCAGCAGCCCCCGGACAGGATCCTACGAGCAGTACTTC. Protein product: CASSPRTGSYEQYF.

CDR3 sequence (DNA): TGTGCCAGCAGCCGACAGGGCTCCTACGAGCAGTACTTC. Protein sequence: CASSRQGSYEQYF. The rearrangement uses TRBV2 and TRBJ2-7; TRBD1 aligns across 7 bases. V trimming: 6 bases; J trimming: 0 bases; junction bases outside the gene matches: 2. This CDR3 comprises 13 residues. The germline CDR1 and CDR2 sequences are SNHLY and FYNNEI.

V is TRBV29-1 and J is TRBJ2-2; no definite D call. Looked up from germline, CDR1 is SQVTM and CDR2 is ANQGSEA. The CDR3 extends over 11 amino acids. Deletions cut 6 bases from V and 5 bases from J, with 7 bases between. The CDR3: CSVPSTGELFF. In DNA form, the CDR3 reads TGCAGCGTGCCGAGTACCGGGGAGCTGTTTTTT.

The J gene is TRBJ2-7, the V gene TRBV11-2; D not certain. V was clipped by 1 base and J by 1 base, with 5 bases between them. The CDR3 contains 13 residues. Looked up from germline, CDR1 is SGHAT and CDR2 is FQNNGV. As DNA, the CDR3 is TGTGCCAGCAGCTTAGGCAGATCCTACGAGCAGTACTTC. It is translated as CASSLGRSYEQYF.

The chain uses TRBV5-4 and TRBJ2-3, with a tentative D call TRBD1 (5 bases). CDR3 length: 14 residues. Germline CDR1 and CDR2: SGHNT and YYREEE (reference sequence). The V gene lost 0 bases and the J gene lost 3 bases, with 8 bases spanning the gap. Here the CDR3 DNA reads TGTGCCAGCAGCTTGGTAGGGGCTACAGATACGCAGTATTTT. As protein: CASSLVGATDTQYF.

Written as DNA, the CDR3 is TGTGCCAGCAGCTCCGCGACTAGCGGGGGTTATGAGCAGTACTTC. It is translated as CASSSATSGGYEQYF. This chain connects TRBV7-9 to TRBJ2-7; 12 nucleotides match TRBD2. The CDR3 runs to 15 residues. Per germline, CDR1 SEHNR and CDR2 FQNEAQ (reference sequence). After removal of 4 bases from V and 7 bases from J, the junction contained 8 bases not matched to a gene.

The chain combines TRBV7-3 with TRBJ1-1; D remains unclear. Germline V gene lookup returns CDR1 SGHTA and CDR2 FQGTGA. V lost 3 bases to trimming and J lost 2 bases, with 10 bases between them. The CDR3 covers 14 residues. CDR3 loop: CASSLGRQNTEAFF. CDR3 DNA sequence: TGTGCCAGCAGCTTGGGCAGGCAAAACACTGAAGCTTTCTTT.

This chain uses TRBV15 with TRBJ1-2; 7 bases align to TRBD1. The CDR3 is 18 residues long. The V and J ends lost 0 bases and 4 bases, in that order; junction bases with no gene match: 14. In germline, CDR1 is LNHNV, CDR2 YYDKDF (reference sequence). As DNA, the CDR3 is TGTGCCACCAGCAGAGATTTATTACGGGACAGCGGATTCTATGGCTACACCTTC. Its protein is CATSRDLLRDSGFYGYTF.

The chain combines TRBV3-1 (or the pseudogene TRBV3-2) with TRBJ2-1, with 11 bases fitting TRBD1. The germline V gene encodes CDR1 LGHDT and CDR2 YNNKEL (reference sequence). This CDR3 contains 15 residues. Trimming removed 5 bases from V and 0 bases from J; junction bases left unmatched: 0. The CDR3: CASSGTGGSYNEQFF. The DNA for the CDR3 is TGTGCCAGCAGCGGGACAGGGGGCTCCTACAATGAGCAGTTCTTC.

The V gene is TRBV7-9, the J gene TRBJ2-7; D ambiguous. This CDR3 comprises 15 residues. Trimming removed 1 base at V and 0 bases at J, with 10 bases between. The germline V gene has CDR1 SEHNR and CDR2 FQNEAQ (reference sequence). The CDR3 DNA reads as TGTGCCAGCAGCTTAGTACTGGGCAGCTCCTACGAGCAGTACTTC. Translating gives CASSLVLGSSYEQYF. Full variable domain (outside the CDR3, taken from reference TRBV7-9 and TRBJ2-7): DTGVSQNPRHKITKRGQNVTFRCDPISEHNRLYWYRQTLGQGPEFLTYFQNEAQLEKSRLLSDRFSAERPKGSFSTLEIQRTEQGDSAMYLCASSLVLGSSYEQYFGPGTRLTVT.

This clone occurred many times. This sample includes further DNA sequences coding for the same CDR3. The V and J genes are TRBV4-1 and TRBJ1-1, with D possibly matching TRBD1 (5 bases). Germline V gene data show CDR1 as MGHRA and CDR2 as YSYEKL. This CDR3 is 15 amino acids long. With 3 bases removed from V and 2 bases from J, the gap between germline ends came to 13 bases. CDR3: CASSHSQGLNTEAFF. The CDR3 DNA is TGCGCCAGCAGCCATAGCCAGGGTCTCAACACTGAAGCTTTCTTT.

This CDR3 is CASSPQGGETQYF. CDR3 sequence (DNA): TGTGCCAGCAGCCCACAGGGGGGCGAGACCCAGTACTTC. The V and J genes are TRBV7-2 and TRBJ2-5; TRBD1 matches at 8 bases. Germline trimming cut 5 bases from V and 5 bases from J; bases unmatched to any gene: 4. CDR1 is SGHTA, CDR2 FQGNSA, per germline. CDR3 length: 13 amino acids. Drawing the rest from reference TRBV7-2 and TRBJ2-5, the complete variable domain is GAGVSQSPSNKVTEKGKDVELRCDPISGHTALYWYRQSLGQGLEFLIYFQGNSAPDKSGLPSDRFSAERTGGSVSTLTIQRTQQEDSAVYLCASSPQGGETQYFGPGTRLLVL.

The CDR3 is CASSTRQDIADTQYF. CDR3 in DNA: TGTGCCAGCAGTACAAGACAGGACATTGCGGATACGCAGTATTTT. The rearrangement uses TRBV28 and TRBJ2-3; D is possibly TRBD1 (6 bases). V lost 5 bases and J lost 6, with 18 bases in between. CDR3 size: 15 residues. Germline V gives CDR1 MDHEN, CDR2 SYDVKM.

This chain uses TRBV7-6 with TRBJ2-3, with D maybe TRBD1 (6 bases). Germline assignment: CDR1 SGHVS and CDR2 FNYEAQ. The CDR3 covers 15 residues. V was shortened by 5 bases and J by 2 bases, with 14 bases between the two germline ends. CDR3 protein: CASSQKRGNTDTQYF. The DNA for the CDR3 is TGTGCCAGCAGCCAAAAGAGGGGGAACACAGATACGCAGTATTTT.

V and J are TRBV21-1 and TRBJ2-3; the table calls TRBD2, which could not be checked here. TRBV21-1 is reported as a pseudogene. The CDR3 runs to 15 residues. CDR3 protein: CASSKARGDTDTQYF. CDR3 coding DNA: TGTGCCAGCAGCAAAGCCCGGGGGGACACAGATACGCAGTATTTT.

The chain recombines TRBV5-1 with TRBJ2-7; TRBD2 matches at 7 bases. The CDR3 contains 16 residues. CDR1 is SGHRS, CDR2 YFSETQ, per germline. Trimming cost V 0 bases and J 0 bases; bases outside gene matches: 6. DNA for the CDR3: TGCGCCAGCAGCTTGGAGGCTAGCGGAAGCTCCTACGAGCAGTACTTC. Amino acids: CASSLEASGSSYEQYF.

The J gene is TRBJ1-6, the V gene TRBV10-3; TRBD1 aligns across 8 bases. CDR3 length: 15 residues. Germline assignment: CDR1 ENHRY and CDR2 SYGVKD. The V segment lost 2 bases and the J segment 8 bases; nucleotides outside the gene matches: 5. The CDR3 bases are TGTGCCATCAGTGAGGCGACAGGGGATGATTCACCCCTCCACTTT. Translating it yields CAISEATGDDSPLHF.

The chain's CDR3 is CASSLESTGRDAGELFF. The CDR3 DNA sequence: TGTGCCAGCAGCTTAGAGTCGACAGGGCGAGACGCCGGGGAGCTGTTTTTT. This chain links TRBV7-9 with TRBJ2-2; 7 bases are a match to TRBD1. Germline CDR1 and CDR2: SEHNR and FQNEAQ (reference sequence). This CDR3 comprises 17 residues. V gave up 1 base and J gave up 6 bases; unmatched junction bases: 11.

The chain carries TRBV28 and TRBJ2-3; D is ambiguous. With 5 bases removed from V and 2 bases from J, the gap between germline ends came to 11 bases. The germline V gene has CDR1 MDHEN and CDR2 SYDVKM. This CDR3 is built from 14 residues. The CDR3: CASSPELSTDTQYF. In nucleotides, the CDR3 is TGTGCCAGCAGTCCCGAGCTCTCCACAGATACGCAGTATTTT.

The J gene is TRBJ1-6, the V gene TRBV6-5, with D tentatively TRBD1 (5 bases). The CDR3 consists of 13 residues. Germline V gene lookup returns CDR1 MNHEY and CDR2 SVGAGI. Deletions cut 10 bases from V and 9 bases from J, with 16 bases between. The CDR3 coding sequence is TGTGCCACTTTGCGGGGGTTAGGTTCACCCCTCCACTTT. Protein product: CATLRGLGSPLHF.

This clone has only a few counts. The V gene is TRBV27, the J gene TRBJ1-4, with no clear D. Germline CDR1 MNHEY, CDR2 SMNVEV (reference sequence). V gave up 5 bases and J gave up 7 bases, with 11 bases separating them. This CDR3 comprises 13 residues. In DNA form, the CDR3 reads TGTGCCAGCAGTCCCGGTAGAGGTGAAAAACTGTTTTTT. Translating gives CASSPGRGEKLFF.

The chain carries TRBV18 and TRBJ1-2, with a weak D call TRBD1 (5 bases). This CDR3 region has 15 residues. V dropped 5 bases and J dropped 3 bases, with 16 bases sitting between them. CDR1 KGHSH and CDR2 LQKENI come from the germline V gene. CDR3 residues: CASSTRSPGDYGYTF. The CDR3 DNA is TGTGCCAGCTCAACGAGGAGCCCGGGGGACTATGGCTACACCTTC.